Listed here are 27 T cell receptor beta chains from one sample, sequenced in a study of response to subunit inactivated influenza vaccine. MiXCR was run by TCRdb on the RT-PCR reads, yielding one entry per CDR3 protein. The table lists about 780,000 distinct CDR3 sequences, roughly 18% of them singletons, with 11% in the top ten. The sequenced sample was PBMCs from blood, obtained roughly 5 days after vaccination. The receptors originated from a middle-aged man who received an inactivated influenza vaccine.

The rearrangement uses TRBV5-1 and TRBJ2-5, with D unclear. The CDR3 loop spans 16 amino acids. Germline CDR1 is SGHRS and CDR2 is YFSETQ. Trimming cost V 0 bases and J 1 base, with 13 bases left between them. The CDR3 bases are TGCGCCAGCAGCTTGGCCGAGGTTGTTGGCCAAGAGACCCAGTACTTC. Amino acid sequence: CASSLAEVVGQETQYF. The full variable domain, in which reference TRBV5-1 and TRBJ2-5 provide the parts outside the CDR3, is KAGVTQTPRYLIKTRGQQVTLSCSPISGHRSVSWYQQTPGQGLQFLFEYFSETQRNKGNFPGRFSGRQFSNSRSEMNVSTLELGDSALYLCASSLAEVVGQETQYFGPGTRLLVL.

The chain is built from TRBV29-1 and TRBJ2-1; 10 bases line up with TRBD1. The CDR3 is made up of 14 amino acids. After removal of 3 bases from V and 9 bases from J, the junction contained 8 bases not matched to a gene. The germline V gene encodes CDR1 SQVTM and CDR2 ANQGSEA. CDR3 coding DNA: TGCAGCGTTGACCGGACAGGGGGAGGAAGTGAGCAGTTCTTC. It specifies CSVDRTGGGSEQFF.

The chain uses TRBV5-1 and TRBJ2-2; the match to TRBD1 covers 9 bases. From germline, CDR1 is SGHRS and CDR2 YFSETQ. The CDR3 spans 15 residues. The ends lost 4 bases at V and 5 bases at J; junction bases unmatched: 6. CDR3 in DNA: TGCGCCAGCAGCGGGACAGGGTTTGCTACCGGGGAGCTGTTTTTT. Protein sequence: CASSGTGFATGELFF.

This clonotype was observed a few times. The rearrangement joins TRBV10-3 to TRBJ1-2; D uncertain. Germline V gives CDR1 ENHRY, CDR2 SYGVKD. CDR3 length: 14 residues. V shed 6 bases and J shed 1 base, with 12 bases lying between them. CDR3 in DNA: TGTGCCATCAGAAGGACGGACGTTAACTATGGCTACACCTTC. Translating gives CAIRRTDVNYGYTF.

The table lists this clonotype with a few counts. The chain is built from TRBV4-1 and TRBJ2-1, with D perhaps TRBD1 (6 bases). Trimming took off 2 bases at V and 5 bases at J, with 16 bases between the two ends. The CDR3 contains 16 residues. Germline V gene sequence: CDR1 MGHRA, CDR2 YSYEKL. For the CDR3, the DNA is TGCGCCAGCAGCCAATCTAGGCTCAGGGGTAACAATGAGCAGTTCTTC. Its translation is CASSQSRLRGNNEQFF.

At least ten counts were recorded for this clonotype. V is TRBV6-5 and J is TRBJ1-6; 7 bases map to TRBD1. The CDR3 runs to 15 residues. Germline V CDR1 and CDR2: MNHEY, SVGAGI. V shed 0 bases, J shed 9 bases, and the junction held 5 bases outside the gene matches. DNA for the CDR3: TGTGCCAGCAGTTACTCGACAGGGTGGCGTTCACCCCTCCACTTT. Protein sequence: CASSYSTGWRSPLHF.

This chain links TRBV20-1 with TRBJ2-5, with D perhaps matching TRBD1 (7 bases). This CDR3 contains 15 residues. Between the trimmed V and J ends, which lost 3 bases and 1 base, there was a span of 15 bases. Germline lookup yields CDR1 DFQATT and CDR2 SNEGSKA (reference sequence). CDR3 amino acids: CSASFAGTVQETQYF. DNA of the CDR3: TGCAGTGCTAGTTTCGCGGGGACAGTCCAAGAGACCCAGTACTTC.

About this clonotype itself: A much more abundant neighbour one base away suggests this may be a read error. The CDR3 nucleotides read TGTGCCAGCAGCCCCGGACACATCTACGAGCAGTACTTC. Residues: CASSPGHIYEQYF. This sequence joins TRBV5-6 and TRBJ2-7; maybe TRBD1 (5 bases). Germline V CDR1 and CDR2: SGHDT, YYEEEE. The CDR3 has 13 amino acids. The V and J ends lost 4 bases and 3 bases respectively, with 11 bases between them.

This clonotype was seen at least ten times. The chain links TRBV4-2 to TRBJ2-6; D unclear. V dropped 2 bases and J dropped 0 bases, with 8 bases sitting between them. The CDR3 extends over 16 amino acids. The germline CDR1 and CDR2 sequences are LGHNA and YNFKEQ. In nucleotides, the CDR3 is TGTGCCAGCAGCCAAACCCGAAGCTCTGGGGCCAACGTCCTGACTTTC. Translating gives CASSQTRSSGANVLTF.

The chain joins TRBV20-1 to TRBJ1-4; TRBD1 is a possible D gene (5 bases). Germline CDR1 is DFQATT and CDR2 is SNEGSKA (reference sequence). Deletions cut 2 bases from V and 8 bases from J, with 15 bases between. CDR3 size: 14 residues. CDR3 sequence: CSARIIQGREKLFF. DNA of the CDR3: TGCAGTGCTAGAATCATCCAGGGAAGGGAAAAACTGTTTTTT.

This clonotype was counted a few times. For the CDR3, the DNA is TGTGCCATCAGTGACCAGGACACCCGCTACGAGCAGTACTTC. Translating it yields CAISDQDTRYEQYF. The gene calls are TRBV10-3 and TRBJ2-7; the D gene is possibly TRBD1 (5 bases). Deletions cut 3 bases from V and 3 bases from J, with 12 bases between. CDR3 length: 14 amino acids. From germline, CDR1 is ENHRY and CDR2 SYGVKD.

In this sample, this clonotype turned up a few times. The chain's CDR3 is CASSPADRVNIQYF. CDR3 DNA sequence: TGCGCCAGCAGCCCAGCGGACAGGGTGAACATTCAGTACTTC. V usage is TRBV5-1 and J usage is TRBJ2-4; TRBD1 aligns across 8 bases. Germline CDR1 is SGHRS and CDR2 is YFSETQ. V gave up 4 bases and J gave up 7 bases; unmatched junction bases: 7. The CDR3 has 14 amino acids.

This clonotype appeared many times. The chain employs TRBV20-1 and TRBJ2-7; 9 nucleotides align to TRBD1. Trimming took 3 bases from V and 1 from J; bases not matched to a gene: 4. Germline assignment: CDR1 DFQATT and CDR2 SNEGSKA (reference sequence). This CDR3 contains 14 residues. The CDR3 DNA is TGCAGTGCTAGGACAGGGGGTTTTTCCTACGAGCAGTACTTC. Translated, it gives CSARTGGFSYEQYF.

This clonotype was observed a handful of times. This chain joins TRBV7-3 and TRBJ2-1, with 8 bases lining up with TRBD1. The CDR3 has 15 residues. After removal of 4 bases from V and 7 bases from J, the junction contained 9 bases not matched to a gene. Germline CDR1 is SGHTA and CDR2 is FQGTGA. The CDR3 spells CASSSWGTGGNEQFF. The CDR3 DNA is TGTGCCAGCAGCTCTTGGGGGACAGGTGGTAATGAGCAGTTCTTC. The full variable domain, its missing parts supplied by reference TRBV7-3 and TRBJ2-1, is GAGVSQTPSNKVTEKGKYVELRCDPISGHTALYWYRQSLGQGPEFLIYFQGTGAADDSGLPNDRFFAVRPEGSVSTLKIQRTERGDSAVYLCASSSWGTGGNEQFFGPGTRLTVL.

As regards this clonotype: A read error may explain this, as a much larger clone is one base away. The chain links TRBV15 to TRBJ2-7; TRBD1 is a possible D gene (5 bases). The CDR3 totals 14 residues. CDR1 is LNHNV, CDR2 YYDKDF, per germline (reference sequence). Trimming stripped 0 bases from V and 2 bases from J, with 8 bases between. CDR3 in amino acids: CATSREAGPYEQYF. DNA of the CDR3: TGTGCCACCAGCAGAGAGGCAGGGCCCTACGAGCAGTACTTC.

This clonotype was seen more than once but under ten times. CDR3 amino acids: CSVEQQGSNTGELFF. CDR3 nucleotide sequence: TGCAGCGTTGAACAACAGGGGTCAAACACCGGGGAGCTGTTTTTT. This chain links TRBV29-1 with TRBJ2-2; the match to TRBD1 covers 7 bases. V was clipped by 2 bases and J by 2 bases; unmatched bases: 5. CDR3 length equals 15 residues. The V gene's germline CDR1 is SQVTM and CDR2 ANQGSEA.

The sample holds many counts of this clonotype. This chain connects TRBV4-3 to TRBJ2-2; D gene unclear. Trimming removed 1 base at V and 0 bases at J, with 6 bases between. The CDR3 is 15 residues long. Per germline, CDR1 LGHNA and CDR2 YSLEER. In nucleotides, the CDR3 is TGCGCCAGCAGCCAAGGCCCGACGAACACCGGGGAGCTGTTTTTT. Translating it yields CASSQGPTNTGELFF.

This clonotype has just a few counts. This chain uses TRBV28 with TRBJ2-3; no clear D gene. The CDR3 contains 11 residues. CDR1 and CDR2 from the germline V gene are MDHEN and SYDVKM. The germline V and J ends were trimmed by 6 bases and 6 bases, with 7 bases remaining between them. The CDR3 DNA sequence: TGTGCCAGCAGGGATATTGATACGCAGTATTTT. As protein: CASRDIDTQYF.

This chain links TRBV7-6 with TRBJ2-5, with D hard to call. In germline, CDR1 is SGHVS, CDR2 FNYEAQ. This CDR3 region has 13 residues. V shed 1 base and J shed 5 bases, with 8 bases lying between them. DNA for the CDR3: TGTGCCAGCAGCTTAGTTATTACCGAGACCCAGTACTTC. Residues: CASSLVITETQYF.

This clonotype was counted only a few times. J is TRBJ2-7 and V is TRBV7-8; D possibly corresponds to TRBD2 (6 bases). The germline CDR1 and CDR2 sequences are SGHVS and FQNEAQ. The CDR3 loop spans 14 amino acids. The V end was cut by 1 base, the J end by 3 bases, with 10 bases between. Here the CDR3 DNA reads TGTGCCAGCAGCTTAGTTTCGACTAGCTACGAGCAGTACTTC. Its protein product is CASSLVSTSYEQYF.

The chain combines TRBV24-1 with TRBJ2-7, with 11 bases fitting TRBD1. This CDR3 spans 15 amino acids. Trimming took 2 bases from V and 5 from J; bases not matched to a gene: 4. Per germline, CDR1 KGHDR and CDR2 SFDVKD. The CDR3 DNA sequence: TGTGCCACCAGTGATTCCGGACAGGGGGCCGACGAGCAGTACTTC. Amino acids: CATSDSGQGADEQYF.

This chain joins TRBV7-2 and TRBJ1-2, with TRBD1 matching 10 bases. The germline V gene encodes CDR1 SGHTA and CDR2 FQGNSA. The CDR3 sequence is 15 residues long. The junction had 8 bases not matched to a gene; V was cut back by 4 bases and J by 6 bases. The CDR3 region is CASSSPDRGLDGYTF. The DNA for the CDR3 is TGTGCCAGCAGCTCCCCCGACAGGGGGCTGGATGGCTACACCTTC.

J is TRBJ1-4 and V is TRBV7-8; 8 bases agree with TRBD1. Germline-derived CDR1 and CDR2 are SGHVS and FQNEAQ. This CDR3 has 14 residues. J gave up 7 bases and V 5 bases, and 6 bases lay outside the gene matches. The DNA of the CDR3 is TGTGCCAGCAGCCTTGACAGGGGCGGTGAAAAACTGTTTTTT. Translating it yields CASSLDRGGEKLFF. The complete variable domain, with remaining parts taken from reference TRBV7-8 and TRBJ1-4, reads GAGVSQSPRYKVAKRGQDVALRCDPISGHVSLFWYQQALGQGPEFLTYFQNEAQLDKSGLPSDRFFAERPEGSVSTLKIQRTQQEDSAVYLCASSLDRGGEKLFFGSGTQLSVL.

Only a few counts were recorded for this clonotype. This chain uses TRBV28 with TRBJ2-7; TRBD1 matches at 8 bases. The V gene end was trimmed by 5 bases and the J gene end by 2 bases; junction bases not matched to a gene: 5. The germline gives CDR1 MDHEN, CDR2 SYDVKM. CDR3 length equals 14 residues. CDR3 coding DNA: TGTGCCAGCAGTAGAGGGACAGGCCCCTACGAGCAGTACTTC. Translating gives CASSRGTGPYEQYF.

This clonotype was seen a handful of times. This chain joins TRBV4-3 and TRBJ2-7; TRBD2 matches 10 bases. V trimming: 0 bases; J trimming: 0 bases; junction bases outside the gene matches: 8. The CDR3 extends over 18 amino acids. Germline assignment: CDR1 LGHNA and CDR2 YSLEER. CDR3 sequence: CASSQDLRLAGPSYEQYF. CDR3 in DNA: TGCGCCAGCAGCCAAGACCTGAGACTAGCGGGCCCCTCCTACGAGCAGTACTTC.

This clonotype was seen a handful of times. V and J are TRBV4-3 and TRBJ1-1; D possibly corresponds to TRBD1 (5 bases). Per the germline V gene, CDR1 is LGHNA and CDR2 is YSLEER. The length of the CDR3 is 15 residues. Trimming removed 1 base from V and 1 base from J, with 10 bases in between. This CDR3 reads CASSQGGRGNTEAFF. Written as DNA, the CDR3 is TGCGCCAGCAGCCAAGGGGGCCGAGGGAACACTGAAGCTTTCTTT.

The rearrangement joins TRBV7-2 to TRBJ2-2, with 7 positions matching TRBD2. Germline CDR1 SGHTA, CDR2 FQGNSA. Losses at the gene ends were 4 bases for V and 7 bases for J; bases not matched to a gene: 9. CDR3 length equals 15 residues. Here the CDR3 reads CASSSGGSISGELFF. In DNA form, the CDR3 reads TGTGCCAGCAGCTCGGGCGGGAGTATCAGCGGGGAGCTGTTTTTT.